What follows are 21 T cell receptor beta chains derived from one specimen sequenced in a study of beta chain features in type 1 diabetes. Overall study results and limits: The study found moderately but significantly shorter TCRB CDR3s in all four CD4+ subsets of Type 1 diabetes patients.

The study reverse transcribed the entire isolated RNA, so it sequenced expressed TCRB transcripts. The table came from immunoSEQ multiplex PCR; TCRdb's copy has only in-frame clones and leaves some out. The sample has tens of thousands of clones; roughly 41% are singletons. Their antigens remain unidentified. The sample comprised Tregs from blood. The receptor set was obtained from a man aged 25-45 years with type 1 diabetes.

Here the CDR3 reads CASSPRWSSFGEQYF. CDR3 coding DNA: TGTGCCAGCTCCCCCAGGTGGTCGAGCTTTGGCGAGCAGTACTTC. J is TRBJ2-7 and V is TRBV18, with D unclear. Trimming removed 6 bases at V and 6 bases at J, with 21 bases between. The germline CDR1 and CDR2 sequences are KGHSH and LQKENI. The CDR3 contains 15 residues.

This chain links TRBV6-5 with TRBJ2-1, with TRBD2 identical over 8 bases. Germline V CDR1 and CDR2: MNHEY, SVGAGI. The CDR3 runs to 15 residues. The V and J ends lost 0 bases and 9 bases, in that order; junction bases with no gene match: 7. CDR3 amino acids: CASSYSNSGGGEQFF. The DNA for the CDR3 is TGTGCCAGCAGTTACTCGAACTCGGGGGGGGGTGAGCAGTTCTTC.

The CDR3 nucleotides are TGTGCCAGCAAGCCCCGACGGGATAGCAATCAGCCCCAGCATTTT. Its translation is CASKPRRDSNQPQHF. The rearrangement joins TRBV27 to TRBJ1-5; D unresolved. The CDR3 is made up of 15 amino acids. Trimming pared 7 bases from V and 0 bases from J, leaving 13 bases between. Germline V lookup: CDR1 MNHEY, CDR2 SMNVEV (reference sequence).

The rearrangement uses TRBV29-1 and TRBJ2-5, with D tentatively TRBD2 (6 bases). Germline lookup yields CDR1 SQVTM and CDR2 ANQGSEA. V lost 6 bases to trimming and J lost 4 bases, with 12 bases between them. The length of the CDR3 is 12 residues. The CDR3 loop is CSVRAGRETQYF. CDR3 nucleotides: TGCAGCGTCCGAGCGGGTAGAGAGACCCAGTACTTC.

This clone is medium-sized within its sample. The chain couples TRBV7-3 to TRBJ2-3; possible D gene TRBD2, 6 bases. The germline V gene encodes CDR1 SGHTA and CDR2 FQGTGA. Trimming took 5 bases from V and 3 from J, leaving 12 bases between them. The CDR3 is 14 residues long. CDR3 DNA sequence: TGTGCCAGCAGCCCGCTCGGAGGGACAGATACGCAGTATTTT. Amino acids: CASSPLGGTDTQYF.

The rearrangement joins TRBV7-2 to TRBJ2-5, with 8 positions matching TRBD2. Trimming removed 4 bases from V and 4 bases from J; junction bases left unmatched: 8. The CDR3 is 15 amino acids. Germline V gene data show CDR1 as SGHTA and CDR2 as FQGNSA. Here the CDR3 DNA reads TGTGCCAGCAGCTCAGGACTAGCCATGGGAGAGACCCAGTACTTC. This codes for CASSSGLAMGETQYF.

The gene calls are TRBV19 and TRBJ2-5; 7 bases are shared with TRBD1. CDR1 is LNHDA and CDR2 is SQIVND in the germline V gene (reference sequence). V dropped 9 bases and J dropped 1; count of bases not matched to a gene: 11. CDR3 length: 15 amino acids. The CDR3 sequence: CASTTSGTAQETQYF. Here the CDR3 DNA reads TGTGCCAGCACAACTTCCGGGACAGCCCAAGAGACCCAGTACTTC. The entire variable domain, with the rest obtained from reference TRBV19 and TRBJ2-5, is as follows: DGGITQSPKYLFRKEGQNVTLSCEQNLNHDAMYWYRQDPGQGLRLIYYSQIVNDFQKGDIAEGYSVSREKKESFPLTVTSAQKNPTAFYLCASTTSGTAQETQYFGPGTRLLVL.

CDR3 in amino acids: CASSPSAARGTQYF. For the CDR3, the DNA is TGTGCCAGCAGTCCCTCCGCAGCACGGGGGACCCAGTACTTC. This chain joins TRBV27 and TRBJ2-5; possible D gene TRBD2, 5 bases. This CDR3 has 14 amino acids. Germline lookup yields CDR1 MNHEY and CDR2 SMNVEV (reference sequence). V lost 5 bases to trimming and J lost 7 bases, with 17 bases between them.

The sample holds a few counts of this clone. V gene TRBV28 combines with J gene TRBJ2-3; the match to TRBD2 covers 12 bases. From germline, CDR1 is MDHEN and CDR2 SYDVKM. The CDR3 spans 17 residues. Trimming cost V 4 bases and J 3 bases; bases outside gene matches: 8. CDR3 in DNA: TGTGCCAGCAGTTCTCTTGGGACTAGCGGGCTAACAGATACGCAGTATTTT. Its translation: CASSSLGTSGLTDTQYF.

This clone has more than one count but fewer than ten. The V and J genes are TRBV7-9 and TRBJ2-1, with 7 bases fitting TRBD2. Germline V CDR1 and CDR2: SEHNR, FQNEAQ (reference sequence). With 2 bases clipped from V and 9 bases from J, the junction kept 1 base outside the gene matches. There are 12 residues in the CDR3. DNA of the CDR3: TGTGCCAGCAGCTTACTAGCGGTTGAGCAGTTCTTC. It yields the protein CASSLLAVEQFF.

The V and J genes are TRBV6-6 and TRBJ2-7; maybe TRBD2 (6 bases). The germline V gene has CDR1 MNHNY and CDR2 SVGAGI (reference sequence). The length of the CDR3 is 13 residues. V lost 7 bases, J lost 5 bases, and 15 bases lay in between. In nucleotides, the CDR3 is TGTGCCAGCATCCCCCCCGGGGGAGACGAGCAGTACTTC. Translating it yields CASIPPGGDEQYF.

The rearrangement links TRBV27 to TRBJ2-3; D remains ambiguous. The CDR3 covers 15 residues. V gave up 6 bases and J gave up 4 bases, with 17 bases separating them. CDR1 MNHEY and CDR2 SMNVEV come from the germline V gene (reference sequence). CDR3 in amino acids: CASSLDGRVPDTQYF. CDR3 nucleotides: TGTGCCAGCAGCTTAGACGGTCGGGTCCCAGATACGCAGTATTTT.

The CDR3 spells CASSGVRGGEQFF. The CDR3 bases are TGTGCCAGCAGCGGCGTCAGGGGCGGTGAGCAGTTCTTC. V and J are TRBV11-2 and TRBJ2-1; TRBD1 is a possible D gene (6 bases). The CDR3 extends over 13 amino acids. V shed 5 bases and J shed 9 bases, with 14 bases lying between them. Per germline, CDR1 SGHAT and CDR2 FQNNGV.

This clone was observed a few times. The V and J genes are TRBV4-3 and TRBJ2-7, with 11 positions matching TRBD1. CDR3 length: 14 residues. The V and J ends lost 4 bases and 2 bases, in that order; junction bases with no gene match: 1. Germline V gene data show CDR1 as LGHNA and CDR2 as YSLEER. This chain's CDR3 is CASSLGQGAYEQYF. DNA of the CDR3: TGCGCCAGCAGCCTGGGACAGGGGGCCTACGAGCAGTACTTC.

There are a few counts of this clone. The V call is TRBV4-1, the J call TRBJ2-1; the match to TRBD2 covers 7 bases. CDR1 and CDR2 from the germline V gene are MGHRA and YSYEKL. V shed 2 bases, J shed 3 bases, and the junction held 16 bases outside the gene matches. CDR3 length: 19 amino acids. The CDR3 DNA sequence: TGCGCCAGCAGCCAAATCTCTTTCTGGAGCGGGGACGACTACAATGAGCAGTTCTTC. This sequence encodes CASSQISFWSGDDYNEQFF.

This clone appeared a few times. The V gene is TRBV11-2, the J gene TRBJ1-3, with D hard to call. The length of the CDR3 is 15 residues. Trimming shortened V by 1 base and J by 0 bases, and 7 bases separated the two germline ends. From germline, CDR1 is SGHAT and CDR2 FQNNGV. The CDR3 reads CASSLVYGSGNTIYF. The CDR3 DNA reads as TGTGCCAGCAGCTTAGTCTACGGCTCTGGAAACACCATATATTTT. The full variable domain, with the rest looked up from reference TRBV11-2 and TRBJ1-3, is EAGVAQSPRYKIIEKRQSVAFWCNPISGHATLYWYQQILGQGPKLLIQFQNNGVVDDSQLPKDRFSAERLKGVDSTLKIQPAKLEDSAVYLCASSLVYGSGNTIYFGEGSWLTVV.

V gene TRBV5-1 combines with J gene TRBJ2-7; tentatively, D is TRBD1 (5 bases). V lost 1 base, J lost 6 bases, and 14 bases lay in between. Germline V lookup: CDR1 SGHRS, CDR2 YFSETQ. The CDR3 contains 14 residues. The CDR3, as DNA: TGCGCCAGCAGCTTGCTCGGACAACTAAGCGAGCAGTACTTC. Protein product: CASSLLGQLSEQYF.

The chain recombines TRBV28 with TRBJ2-7, with a weak D call TRBD1 (6 bases). CDR3 length equals 15 residues. With 8 bases removed from V and 6 bases from J, the gap between germline ends came to 23 bases. Germline-derived CDR1 and CDR2 are MDHEN and SYDVKM. The CDR3 nucleotides are TGTGCCAGCCCGCCTCCAGGGACACCCATGGCCGAGCAGTACTTC. This sequence encodes CASPPPGTPMAEQYF.

This clone was seen only a few times. The chain recombines TRBV4-3 with TRBJ2-7; 8 nucleotides line up with TRBD1. V lost 4 bases, J lost 1 base, and 12 bases stayed unmatched. Germline lookup yields CDR1 LGHNA and CDR2 YSLEER. There are 17 residues in the CDR3. DNA for the CDR3: TGCGCCAGCAGCCCGGCGCTGGGGACAGGTAAATCCTACGAGCAGTACTTC. Translating gives CASSPALGTGKSYEQYF.

This clone has more than one count but fewer than ten. The chain has TRBV29-1 and TRBJ1-3; no definite D call. V gave up 7 bases and J gave up 1 base, with 14 bases separating them. Germline V gene sequence: CDR1 SQVTM, CDR2 ANQGSEA. The CDR3 runs 14 residues. The chain's CDR3 is CSASSGLSGNTIYF. The CDR3 nucleotides read TGCAGCGCCAGTAGCGGGTTGTCTGGAAACACCATATATTTT.

This clone has a handful of counts. This chain joins TRBV19 and TRBJ2-5; D possibly corresponds to TRBD1 (6 bases). The J call may be incorrect, as the DNA end agrees better with TRBJ2-7. The CDR3 consists of 15 residues. Germline V CDR1 and CDR2: LNHDA, SQIVND (reference sequence). The CDR3 DNA sequence: TGTGCCAGTAGTATTAAGGTACAGGGTACCTACGAGCAGTACTTC. It is translated as CASSIKVQGTYEQYF.